This T cell receptor beta chain emerged from a study of regulatory T cells in long-lasting Graves disease (dated by TCRdb to about 2021). A note on the overall study: Newly diagnosed Graves' disease patients had taken antithyroid drugs for less than 3 months. Peripheral blood TCR sequencing and RNA sequencing compared persistent Graves' disease patients with newly diagnosed Graves' disease patients. The study took place in China and was registered as a clinical trial. A total of 35 or so samples were covered by TCR sequencing, comprising approximately 13 persistent and around 20 newly diagnosed Graves' disease patients.

Overall study results and their limits: Compared with newly diagnosed patients, persistent Graves' disease patients had lower TCR Shannon entropy and fewer highly expanded clones, which suggests clonal expansion. Because the primary lesion, thyroid tissue, could not be accessed, the study looked at peripheral blood alone. Only the TCR beta chain was sequenced and analyzed. The authors acknowledged the small sample size as a limitation that may reduce accuracy. Persistent patients shared more public clonotypes among themselves (fewer than 3,000) than newly diagnosed patients did (over 900).

Reading the label with the study, this specimen's time point is: newly diagnosed GD, antithyroid drugs for less than 3 months. For both TCR sequencing and RNA sequencing, RNA was extracted from PBMCs using TRIzol. Graves' disease was diagnosed according to American Thyroid Association guidelines. The patients came from an endocrinology department in Xi'an, China. Each patient gave about 8.1 milliliters of peripheral blood, collected in an EDTA anticoagulant tube. Ficoll Paque Plus density gradient separation was used to isolate PBMCs, and no further T cell sorting was performed. RNA quality was checked with an Agilent 2100 Bioanalyzer and agarose gel, and concentration with a NanoDrop 2000. Libraries were made using multiplex PCR. The data were produced on an Illumina HiSeq 4000. TCR beta libraries were built with iRepertoire HTBI primers and Arm-PCR amplification of CDR3 regions. PCR products were gel purified before sequencing. Per the original workflow: Gene usage analysis of CDR3 amino acid clonotypes used the approximately 62 TRBV and some 13 TRBJ segments found across samples. COPE and FqMerger were used to merge the filtered high-quality paired reads into contigs. BLAST was used to align contigs to IMGT TRBV, TRBD and TRBJ reference genes, and CDR3 was defined according to IMGT. Clonotypes above 0.1% frequency were classified as highly expanded clones. Shannon entropy served as the measure of repertoire diversity, while the Gini coefficient captured V-J evenness. A clonotype found in more than one individual was treated as public. TCRdb redid the processing of the public reads, applying fastp at Q25 and MiXCR, and retained in-frame beta chains. Rows are unified per CDR3 protein, each entry keeping the most common DNA and genes. The V and J calls and clone size come from TCRdb's table, not from the authors' own analysis. In this sample the table shows 400,000 to 550,000 distinct CDR3 sequences, about 15% of which occur a single time. The top ten clones comprise around 10% of the sample.

Of note for this clonotype: There is no known antigen for this receptor. No much larger clone exists at a distance of one base, and base qualities are not known.

The same data also contributed to another study, on T cells in Graves' hyperthyroidism and ophthalmopathy. The second study also describes: A patient counted as having stable Graves' hyperthyroidism if no progression to ophthalmopathy occurred over 18 months of follow-up. Hyperthyroidism patients were newly diagnosed, had a disease duration of under 2 months, and were aged 18 to 65 years. Exclusion was applied to patients with uncontrolled infections, other autoimmune diseases, pregnancy or lactation. Clinical symptoms, serum thyroxine and TRAb, thyroid ultrasound, and orbital computed tomography formed the basis for the diagnoses. A first-round RT-PCR of the TCR CDR3 used the HTBI primer set with the Qiagen OneStep RT-PCR kit. Most expanded thyroid clonotypes (frequency above 0.001) were also detected in blood, suggesting blood repertoires may reflect thyroid immune responses. A 13 V-J signature model separated ophthalmopathy from stable hyperthyroidism, with about 90% sensitivity and approximately 81% specificity in cross-validation and 80%/75% in testing. In validation, the model predicted progression to ophthalmopathy a median of approximately 6.6 months before onset, with roughly 68% sensitivity and more than 72% specificity. TCR V-J signatures able to tell the groups apart were searched for in a discovery cohort of approximately 95 patients, of whom roughly 42 had Graves' ophthalmopathy and roughly 57 had stable Graves' hyperthyroidism. Prospective prediction of ophthalmopathy was tested in an independent validation cohort of 18 to 20 hyperthyroidism patients and 15 to 17 patients who later progressed to ophthalmopathy. The 80 to 100 discovery patients were randomly divided into training and test sets at a 7:3 ratio. The study also compared thyroid tissue and blood T-cell repertoires from more than 5 Graves' hyperthyroidism patients. Once sampling was done, hyperthyroidism patients were given methimazole at a starting dose of 30 mg daily, whereas ophthalmopathy patients were given high-dose intravenous methylprednisolone. The libraries were constructed in a second round of multiplex PCR and then size-selected and purified. Paired-end sequencing of the libraries was performed with 100 bp reads on an Illumina HiSeq2000. Raw data were processed with SOAPnuke, discarding reads with adapters, uncalled bases, mean Phred below 15, or no exact constant-primer or identifier match. COPE v1.2.5 was used to merge the high-quality paired reads, and each unique nucleotide sequence was defined as a clonotype. Clonotypes were aligned to IMGT TRBV, TRBD and TRBJ reference segments using MiTCR v1.1. Only V-J combinations with frequency above 0.0001, covering about 99% of repertoires, were analysed. A TCS score was defined as the ratio of F50 (clonal expansion) to E x V (chaos), with BLOSUM62-based TCRdist applied between CDR3 peptides within each V-J. Welch's t-statistics and random forest reduced 500 to 650 V-J features to roughly 13, which were used in a naive Bayes classifier (R e1071). No statistical method was used to fix the sample size in advance, and group allocation was not hidden from the investigators. The paper reports TCR Vbeta CDR3 sequencing of roughly 140 peripheral blood samples: 40 to 45 ophthalmopathy, fewer than 80 hyperthyroidism and 17 progressor patients.

This material consisted of peripheral blood mononuclear cells (PBMCs), taken at new diagnosis, from a patient treated with antithyroid drugs. The receptor was derived from a woman aged 25-40 years with Graves disease. Donor details come from another sample of the same person, matched by shared clones.

DNA sequence: TGTGCCTGGAGTCCTCTCGAAGGAGGATCAGGAGAGACCCAGTACTTC. The encoded protein is CAWSPLEGGSGETQYF. The chain is assembled from TRBV30 and TRBJ2-5, with TRBD2 tentatively as D gene (5 bases match). V is cut by 2 bases and J by 4 bases, and the space between the germline ends is 20 bases. Reading the germline V gene (reference sequence) gives CDR1 GTSNPN and CDR2 SVGIG. From the cysteine up to the phenylalanine, the CDR3 has a length of 16 residues. The retained sequence is limited to the CDR3, 48 bases, with the frame set at the first base.